A selection of T cell receptor beta chains follows, all from one sample in a study of T cells in Graves' hyperthyroidism and ophthalmopathy. Each CDR3 protein is one row after TCRdb ran MiXCR on the multiplex PCR reads. The sample comprises over 250,000 distinct CDR3 sequences, roughly 22% of which are singletons, and around 65% rests with the top ten. Specimen: blood. These receptors were taken from a man between 25 and 39 years old with Graves' ophthalmopathy. Each CDR3 is given with its conserved first and last residue. D genes are given only for firm matches. A clone size is listed for some rows: how often the clone was seen (once, few, many), or a class if it is expanded.

V	J	size	D	CDR3	DNA
TRBV5-1	TRBJ2-3	few	TRBD2	CASSPGLAGESTDTQYF	TGCGCCAGCAGCCCGGGACTAGCGGGGGAAAGCACAGATACGCAGTATTTT
TRBV18	TRBJ2-7	many	.	CASSPPSGSYEQYF	TGTGCCAGCTCACCCCCGAGCGGCTCCTACGAGCAGTACTTC
TRBV9	TRBJ2-7	many	.	CASSVGGQMGEQYF	TGTGCCAGCAGCGTAGGGGGACAAATGGGGGAGCAGTACTTC
TRBV29-1	TRBJ1-5	.	TRBD1	CSVAIDRDQPQHF	TGCAGCGTTGCAATAGACAGGGATCAGCCCCAGCATTTT
TRBV7-3	TRBJ2-2	.	TRBD2	CASSSAGGDTGELVF	TGTGCCAGCAGCTCAGCGGGAGGAGACACCGGGGAGCTGGTTTTT
TRBV18	TRBJ1-2	few	TRBD1	CASSGQGGYGYTF	TGTGCCAGCTCAGGACAGGGAGGATACGGCTACACCTTC
TRBV28	TRBJ1-4	.	.	CASSLVLRGNEKLFF	TGTGCCAGCAGTTTAGTACTGCGAGGTAATGAAAAACTGTTTTTT
TRBV5-1	TRBJ2-3	many	.	CASSLAWDATADTQYF	TGCGCCAGCAGCTTGGCATGGGACGCAACCGCAGATACGCAGTATTTT
TRBV15	TRBJ2-3	many	.	CATSIDGGKDTQYF	TGTGCCACCAGCATAGATGGCGGAAAAGATACGCAGTATTTT
TRBV11-2	TRBJ1-1	many	TRBD1	CASSLVRGYTEAFF	TGTGCCAGCAGCTTAGTCAGGGGGTACACTGAAGCTTTCTTT
TRBV29-1	TRBJ2-3	.	.	CSVQSTDTQYF	TGCAGCGTCCAAAGCACAGATACGCAGTATTTT
TRBV11-3	TRBJ1-3	many	.	CASSLDGDGNTIYF	TGTGCCAGCAGCTTAGACGGGGATGGAAACACCATATATTTT
TRBV27	TRBJ2-7	many	TRBD2	CASSPSGNRRQYF	TGTGCCAGCAGCCCCAGCGGGAACCGGAGGCAGTACTTC
TRBV29-1	TRBJ1-5	.	.	CSVSGTGSTTGQPQHF	TGCAGCGTTAGTGGAACAGGTTCGACAACGGGTCAGCCCCAGCATTTT
TRBV28	TRBJ2-7	few	.	CASSLYSGTYEQYF	TGTGCCAGCAGTTTATATTCTGGAACCTACGAGCAGTACTTC
TRBV5-6	TRBJ2-7	.	.	CASSPGSRTYEQYF	TGTGCCAGCAGCCCGGGATCACGGACCTACGAGCAGTACTTC
TRBV5-6	TRBJ1-1	.	.	CASSLVTWGEGTEAFF	TGTGCCAGCAGCTTGGTAACTTGGGGGGAAGGCACTGAAGCTTTCTTT
TRBV2	TRBJ2-1	many	.	CASSEVRNSYNEQFF	TGTGCCAGCAGTGAAGTTCGAAATTCCTACAATGAGCAGTTCTTC
TRBV7-9	TRBJ2-6	.	.	CASSQPRGANVLTF	TGTGCCAGCAGCCAACCTAGAGGGGCCAACGTCCTGACTTTC
TRBV28	TRBJ1-6	few	.	CASGAPDRRDSPLHF	TGTGCCAGCGGAGCTCCGGACAGAAGAGATTCACCCCTCCACTTT
TRBV10-3	TRBJ2-1	once	TRBD1	CAIRGDSPYNEQFF	TGTGCCATCAGGGGGGACAGCCCCTACAATGAGCAGTTCTTC
TRBV11-2	TRBJ2-3	.	TRBD2	CASSTGTSVGTDTQYF	TGTGCCAGCAGCACTGGGACTAGCGTAGGCACAGATACGCAGTATTTT
TRBV19	TRBJ2-2	few	TRBD2	CASSPTSGRAGELFF	TGTGCCAGTAGCCCCACTAGCGGGAGGGCCGGGGAGCTGTTTTTT
TRBV6-1	TRBJ2-2	few	.	CASTPRNTGELFF	TGTGCCAGCACCCCAAGGAACACCGGGGAGCTGTTTTTT
TRBV3-1	TRBJ2-7	many	.	CASSLGLEEQYF	TGTGCCAGCAGCCTCGGACTGGAGGAGCAGTACTTC
TRBV6-5	TRBJ2-1	.	TRBD2	CASSYVRGGDNEQFF	TGTGCCAGCAGTTACGTCCGGGGGGGGGACAATGAGCAGTTCTTC
TRBV27	TRBJ2-2	.	TRBD2	CASSSGSTSGGTGELFF	TGTGCCAGCAGTTCTGGCTCGACTAGCGGGGGCACCGGGGAGCTGTTTTTT
TRBV4-2	TRBJ2-7	.	TRBD2	CASSPGTSGMDTYEQYF	TGTGCCAGCAGCCCCGGGACTAGCGGGATGGATACCTACGAGCAGTACTTC
TRBV5-6	TRBJ1-3	many	.	CASSEQVLNTIYF	TGTGCCAGCAGCGAACAGGTCCTAAACACCATATATTTT
TRBV29-1	TRBJ1-5	.	.	CSVEPGVNQPQHF	TGCAGCGTTGAACCAGGGGTAAATCAGCCCCAGCATTTT
TRBV12-3/TRBV12-4	TRBJ1-2	.	TRBD1	CAGRRGQGAGGYTF	TGTGCCGGCAGGCGGGGACAGGGGGCTGGCGGCTACACCTTC
TRBV20-1	TRBJ1-5	few	.	CSVTRGYSNQPQHF	TGCAGTGTTACACGGGGATATAGCAATCAGCCCCAGCATTTT
TRBV2	TRBJ1-1	many	.	CASSEDPRVGTEAFF	TGTGCCAGCAGTGAAGATCCCAGGGTTGGCACTGAAGCTTTCTTT
TRBV6-1	TRBJ2-7	many	TRBD2	CASTLGLAGVEQYF	TGTGCCAGCACGCTGGGGCTAGCGGGAGTCGAGCAGTACTTC
TRBV9	TRBJ2-7	.	.	CASSVAQGPSYEQYF	TGTGCCAGCAGCGTAGCTCAGGGGCCCTCCTACGAGCAGTACTTC
TRBV7-3	TRBJ2-2	few	TRBD2	CASSLTAGGGTGELFF	TGTGCCAGCAGCTTAACAGCGGGAGGCGGCACCGGGGAGCTGTTTTTT
TRBV5-1	TRBJ2-3	few	TRBD2	CASSLGLAASTDTQYF	TGCGCCAGCAGCTTGGGACTAGCGGCTAGCACAGATACGCAGTATTTT
TRBV28	TRBJ2-3	.	TRBD1	CASSFLPRDRGTDTQYF	TGTGCCAGCAGTTTTTTACCGAGGGACAGGGGAACAGATACGCAGTATTTT
TRBV29-1	TRBJ1-6	.	.	CSVALGAHSPLHF	TGCAGCGTTGCTTTGGGGGCGCATTCACCCCTCCACTTT
TRBV25-1	TRBJ2-7	many	TRBD2	CASSEEKRELPYEQYF	TGTGCCAGCAGTGAGGAAAAGCGGGAGTTACCCTACGAGCAGTACTTC
TRBV28	TRBJ2-7	.	TRBD1	CASTRAGTGGNYEQYF	TGTGCCAGCACCAGAGCCGGGACAGGGGGCAACTACGAGCAGTACTTC
TRBV24-1	TRBJ1-1	.	.	CAARPPGGGTEAFF	TGTGCCGCCAGGCCCCCCGGGGGGGGTACTGAAGCTTTCTTT
TRBV28	TRBJ2-7	many	TRBD2	CASGGRPYEQYF	TGTGCCAGCGGCGGGAGACCCTACGAGCAGTACTTC
TRBV5-1	TRBJ1-3	.	.	CASRLNREAGNTIYF	TGCGCCAGCAGGCTTAACAGGGAAGCTGGAAACACCATATATTTT
TRBV11-3	TRBJ1-1	many	.	CASSLETGGTEAFF	TGTGCCAGCAGCTTAGAGACAGGAGGCACTGAAGCTTTCTTT
TRBV5-8	TRBJ2-6	few	.	CASSLDTGTLSGANVLTF	TGTGCCAGCAGCTTAGATACAGGGACCCTCTCTGGGGCCAACGTCCTGACTTTC
TRBV15	TRBJ1-1	many	.	CATSRVGGARTEAFF	TGTGCCACCAGCAGAGTGGGGGGGGCTCGGACTGAAGCTTTCTTT
TRBV24-1	TRBJ2-2	.	.	CATSAGTYTGELFF	TGTGCCACCAGTGCCGGGACTTACACCGGGGAGCTGTTTTTT